Presented here are 24 T cell receptor beta chains from one specimen sequenced in a study of blood T cell repertoires in COVID-19. Profiling relied on immunoSEQ multiplex PCR, and the TCRdb table lists in-frame clones only, not all of them. This sample has a few hundred thousand clones, with around 90% found just once. The sequencing input was peripheral blood. These receptors were collected from a woman aged 55-69 years with COVID-19, enrolled during active disease.

The gene calls are TRBV27 and TRBJ1-4; TRBD1 matches 9 bases. The CDR3 has 14 residues. Trimming at V came to 6 bases and at J to 7 bases, leaving 6 bases not matched to a gene. Germline V gives CDR1 MNHEY, CDR2 SMNVEV (reference sequence). The CDR3 here is CASRKTGGGEKLFF. CDR3 DNA sequence: TGTGCCAGCAGAAAGACAGGGGGAGGTGAAAAACTGTTTTTT. Supplemented by reference TRBV27 and TRBJ1-4, the full variable domain reads EAQVTQNPRYLITVTGKKLTVTCSQNMNHEYMSWYRQDPGLGLRQIYYSMNVEVTDKGDVPEGYKVSRKEKRNFPLILESPSPNQTSLYFCASRKTGGGEKLFFGSGTQLSVL.

J is TRBJ2-1 and V is TRBV20-1; D is unclear. Trimming shortened V by 3 bases and J by 0 bases, and 9 bases separated the two germline ends. The CDR3 extends over 14 amino acids. CDR1 and CDR2 from the germline V gene are DFQATT and SNEGSKA (reference sequence). CDR3 nucleotide sequence: TGCAGTGCTAGTCCAGGTATCTCCTACAATGAGCAGTTCTTC. Translating it yields CSASPGISYNEQFF.

This chain joins TRBV5-1 and TRBJ2-7; 10 bases match TRBD1. CDR3 length equals 14 residues. Germline loops: CDR1 SGHRS, CDR2 YFSETQ. The trim removed 3 bases at V and 5 bases at J, leaving 5 bases unmatched. The CDR3, as DNA: TGCGCCAGCAGCTATACCGGGACAGGGGACGAGCAGTACTTC. Its translation is CASSYTGTGDEQYF.

The chain uses TRBV7-6 and TRBJ1-2; the D is unclear. The germline gives CDR1 SGHVS, CDR2 FNYEAQ. The V gene lost 3 bases and the J gene lost 1 base, with 6 bases spanning the gap. There are 13 residues in the CDR3. The DNA for the CDR3 is TGTGCCAGCAGCTTCGGACTTAACTATGGCTACACCTTC. Amino acids: CASSFGLNYGYTF.

The V and J genes are TRBV3-1 (or the pseudogene TRBV3-2) and TRBJ2-1; TRBD2 matches at 9 bases. Germline assignment: CDR1 LGHDT and CDR2 YNNKEL (reference sequence). V was pared by 3 bases and J by 4 bases, with 7 bases of the junction left unmatched. The CDR3 extends over 16 amino acids. The CDR3 is CASSQGGAGGYNEQFF. CDR3 DNA sequence: TGTGCCAGCAGCCAGGGGGGAGCGGGGGGTTACAATGAGCAGTTCTTC.

The V gene is TRBV27, the J gene TRBJ1-2; no firm D call. This CDR3 spans 13 amino acids. CDR1 MNHEY and CDR2 SMNVEV come from the germline V gene (reference sequence). Trimming shortened V by 0 bases and J by 4 bases, and 6 bases separated the two germline ends. CDR3 residues: CASSLSAGYGYTF. CDR3 sequence (DNA): TGTGCCAGCAGTTTATCGGCTGGCTATGGCTACACCTTC.

J is TRBJ2-5 and V is TRBV6-2 or TRBV6-3; D gene unclear. CDR1 MNHEY and CDR2 SVGEGT come from the germline V gene. V lost 2 bases and J lost 3, with 7 bases in between. The CDR3 spans 13 residues. CDR3 in amino acids: CASSYLREETQYF. Here the CDR3 DNA reads TGTGCCAGCAGTTACCTCCGAGAAGAGACCCAGTACTTC.

This chain joins TRBV6-5 and TRBJ1-2; D may be TRBD1 (5 bases). The CDR3 sequence is 14 residues long. Germline V gene sequence: CDR1 MNHEY, CDR2 SVGAGI. Trimming removed 4 bases at V and 1 base at J, with 10 bases between. This CDR3 is CASSSGALNYGYTF. The CDR3 coding sequence is TGTGCCAGCAGTTCTGGGGCGCTTAACTATGGCTACACCTTC.

The chain combines TRBV6-5 with TRBJ1-1; D is perhaps TRBD1 (5 bases). CDR3 size: 16 residues. CDR1 MNHEY and CDR2 SVGAGI come from the germline V gene. V was shortened by 0 bases and J by 3 bases, with 14 bases between the two germline ends. The CDR3 is CASSYSRQPVDTEAFF. The CDR3 bases are TGTGCCAGCAGTTACTCTAGACAGCCGGTGGACACTGAAGCTTTCTTT.

This rearrangement joins TRBV11-2 to TRBJ2-2, with a weak D call TRBD1 (6 bases). Germline-derived CDR1 and CDR2 are SGHAT and FQNNGV. Trimming shortened V by 5 bases and J by 1 base, and 11 bases separated the two germline ends. CDR3 length equals 15 residues. The CDR3 here is CASSKLTGNTGELFF. CDR3 coding DNA: TGTGCCAGCAGCAAACTGACAGGGAACACCGGGGAGCTGTTTTTT.

The rearrangement joins TRBV7-2 to TRBJ1-3; D gene uncertain. In germline, CDR1 is SGHTA, CDR2 FQGNSA. V lost 1 base and J 0 bases, leaving 10 bases between the germline ends. The CDR3 extends over 16 amino acids. The CDR3 sequence is CASSLVGVASGNTIYF. CDR3 nucleotide sequence: TGTGCCAGCAGCTTAGTCGGTGTCGCCTCTGGAAACACCATATATTTT.

This rearrangement joins TRBV18 to TRBJ1-2; perhaps TRBD1 as D (5 bases). The CDR3 extends over 13 amino acids. Germline CDR1 is KGHSH and CDR2 is LQKENI. Trimming took off 3 bases at V and 4 bases at J, with 9 bases between the two ends. The CDR3 sequence is CASSPSGLYGYTF. CDR3 nucleotides: TGTGCCAGCTCACCCTCGGGACTCTATGGCTACACCTTC. Full variable domain (remainder filled in from reference TRBV18 and TRBJ1-2): NAGVMQNPRHLVRRRGQEARLRCSPMKGHSHVYWYRQLPEEGLKFMVYLQKENIIDESGMPKERFSAEFPKEGPSILRIQQVVRGDSAAYFCASSPSGLYGYTFGSGTRLTVV.

The chain joins TRBV9 to TRBJ2-1; 8 nucleotides align to TRBD2. The CDR3 has 16 amino acids. The J segment lost 4 bases and the V segment lost 4 bases, leaving 10 bases of the junction unmatched. Germline-derived CDR1 and CDR2 are SGDLS and YYNGEE. The CDR3, as DNA: TGTGCCAGCAGCCCAAGGGGCGGGGGGCCTTACAATGAGCAGTTCTTC. Encoded protein: CASSPRGGGPYNEQFF.

The rearrangement joins TRBV5-1 to TRBJ1-1; D call uncertain. Trimming cost V 0 bases and J 10 bases, with 16 bases left between them. CDR3 length: 14 amino acids. The germline V gene encodes CDR1 SGHRS and CDR2 YFSETQ. The CDR3 bases are TGCGCCAGCAGCTTGGGGGGAGTCAAATCAGGAGCTTTCTTT. Its translation is CASSLGGVKSGAFF.

This clone turned up a few times. The gene calls are TRBV19 and TRBJ1-1; D perhaps matches TRBD1 (5 bases). Germline loops: CDR1 LNHDA, CDR2 SQIVND (reference sequence). Trimming stripped 7 bases from V and 8 bases from J, with 11 bases between. The CDR3 covers 11 residues. This CDR3 is CASTLPGEAFF. CDR3 coding DNA: TGTGCCAGTACCCTACCAGGGGAAGCTTTCTTT.

A word on this clone: This specimen includes other DNA sequences encoding the same CDR3. J is TRBJ1-1 and V is TRBV19; TRBD1 is a possible D gene (5 bases). CDR3 size: 13 residues. Trimming pared 8 bases from V and 0 bases from J, leaving 10 bases between. The germline gives CDR1 LNHDA, CDR2 SQIVND (reference sequence). The CDR3 reads CASSGTMNTEAFF. The CDR3 DNA sequence: TGTGCCAGTTCGGGGACTATGAACACTGAAGCTTTCTTT.

The chain uses TRBV6-5 and TRBJ2-1; D is possibly TRBD1 (7 bases). The CDR3 length is 15 residues. Looked up from germline, CDR1 is MNHEY and CDR2 is SVGAGI. V gave up 4 bases and J gave up 2 bases, with 12 bases separating them. CDR3 amino acids: CASSFSRGAYNEQFF. CDR3 DNA: TGTGCCAGCAGTTTTTCCAGGGGGGCCTACAATGAGCAGTTCTTC.

This chain joins TRBV5-8 and TRBJ1-4; the match to TRBD1 covers 7 bases. Germline-derived CDR1 and CDR2 are SGHTS and YDEGEE. The CDR3 spans 18 residues. The V segment lost 6 bases and the J segment 0 bases; nucleotides outside the gene matches: 14. The CDR3 sequence: CASTLARGRVATNEKLFF. The CDR3 region has the DNA TGTGCCAGCACCCTCGCGAGGGGGCGAGTTGCAACTAATGAAAAACTGTTTTTT.

The chain is built from TRBV24-1 and TRBJ1-5; unclear D gene. The length of the CDR3 is 13 residues. CDR1 is KGHDR and CDR2 is SFDVKD in the germline V gene. Trimming stripped 1 base from V and 9 bases from J, with 9 bases between. Written as DNA, the CDR3 is TGTGCCACCAGTGATTTCTGGGCCCGGCCCCAGCATTTT. Translated, it gives CATSDFWARPQHF.

The CDR3 bases are TGTGCCAGCAGCTCCTTTCAGCGGGGGGCGGGGACCGGGGAGCTGTTTTTT. It is translated as CASSSFQRGAGTGELFF. J is TRBJ2-2 and V is TRBV7-6; 9 bases are a match to TRBD2. There are 17 residues in the CDR3. With V trimmed by 4 bases and J by 5 bases, 11 bases remained unmatched. Germline V lookup: CDR1 SGHVS, CDR2 FNYEAQ.

This clone has a single count. The V call is TRBV7-2, the J call TRBJ2-7; 9 nucleotides agree with TRBD2. J gave up 1 base and V 5 bases, and 6 bases lay outside the gene matches. In germline, CDR1 is SGHTA, CDR2 FQGNSA. The CDR3 is made up of 15 amino acids. The CDR3: CASSSSRGGSYEQYF. The DNA for the CDR3 is TGTGCCAGCAGCAGCTCGCGGGGGGGGTCCTACGAGCAGTACTTC.

The chain combines TRBV19 with TRBJ1-5; TRBD1 might be the D (6 bases). This CDR3 is built from 16 residues. V was pared by 4 bases and J by 0 bases, with 13 bases between. Germline values: CDR1 LNHDA, CDR2 SQIVND (reference sequence). CDR3 sequence: CASSTTGHNSNQPQHF. CDR3 coding DNA: TGTGCCAGTAGTACTACGGGACATAATAGCAATCAGCCCCAGCATTTT. The full variable domain, rest sourced from reference TRBV19 and TRBJ1-5, is DGGITQSPKYLFRKEGQNVTLSCEQNLNHDAMYWYRQDPGQGLRLIYYSQIVNDFQKGDIAEGYSVSREKKESFPLTVTSAQKNPTAFYLCASSTTGHNSNQPQHFGDGTRLSIL.

The chain has TRBV19 and TRBJ2-7; possible D gene TRBD1, 5 bases. The CDR3 totals 16 residues. V was shortened by 8 bases and J by 2 bases, with 22 bases between the two germline ends. From germline, CDR1 is LNHDA and CDR2 SQIVND (reference sequence). As DNA, the CDR3 is TGTGCCAGTTCCCCCACGGCAGGGTTCACCGCCTACGAGCAGTACTTC. Amino acid sequence: CASSPTAGFTAYEQYF.

J is TRBJ2-2 and V is TRBV6-1; 9 nucleotides match TRBD1. This CDR3 region has 16 residues. With V trimmed by 3 bases and J by 3 bases, 5 bases remained unmatched. CDR1 MNHNS and CDR2 SASEGT come from the germline V gene. The CDR3 protein is CASSDDRGADTGELFF. DNA for the CDR3: TGTGCCAGCAGTGACGACAGGGGGGCAGACACCGGGGAGCTGTTTTTT.